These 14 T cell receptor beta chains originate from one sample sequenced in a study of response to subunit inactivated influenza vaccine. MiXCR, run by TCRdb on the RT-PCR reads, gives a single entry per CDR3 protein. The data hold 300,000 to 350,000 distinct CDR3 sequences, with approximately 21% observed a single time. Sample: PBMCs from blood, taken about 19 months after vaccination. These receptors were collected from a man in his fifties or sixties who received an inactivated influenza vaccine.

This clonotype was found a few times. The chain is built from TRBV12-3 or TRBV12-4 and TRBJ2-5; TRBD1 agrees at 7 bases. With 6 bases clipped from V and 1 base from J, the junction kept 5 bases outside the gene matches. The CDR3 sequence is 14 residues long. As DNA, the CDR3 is TGTGCCAGCAGCCCGGACAGGATCCAAGAGACCCAGTACTTC. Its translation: CASSPDRIQETQYF.

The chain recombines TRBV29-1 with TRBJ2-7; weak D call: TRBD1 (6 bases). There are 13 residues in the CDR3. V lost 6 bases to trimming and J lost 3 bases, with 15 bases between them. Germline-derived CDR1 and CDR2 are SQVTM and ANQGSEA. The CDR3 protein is CSVTGTRFYEQYF. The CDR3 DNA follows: TGCAGCGTGACCGGGACACGCTTCTACGAGCAGTACTTC.

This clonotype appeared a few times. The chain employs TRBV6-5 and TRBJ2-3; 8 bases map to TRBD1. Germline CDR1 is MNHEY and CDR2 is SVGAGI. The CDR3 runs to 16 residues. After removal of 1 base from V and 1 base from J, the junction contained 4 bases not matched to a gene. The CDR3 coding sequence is TGTGCCAGCAGTTACTGGGCGGACAGGGGCACAGATACGCAGTATTTT. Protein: CASSYWADRGTDTQYF.

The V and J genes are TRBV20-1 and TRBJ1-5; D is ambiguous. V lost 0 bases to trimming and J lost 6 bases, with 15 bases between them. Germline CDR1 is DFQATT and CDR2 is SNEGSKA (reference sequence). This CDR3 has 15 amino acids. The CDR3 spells CSARDRGNFIQPQHF. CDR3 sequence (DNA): TGCAGTGCTAGAGACCGCGGAAACTTCATTCAGCCCCAGCATTTT.

Here the CDR3 reads CASSYGDSTEAFF. CDR3 sequence (DNA): TGTGCCAGCAGTTACGGGGACAGCACTGAAGCTTTCTTT. The rearrangement joins TRBV6-2 or TRBV6-3 to TRBJ1-1; TRBD1 agrees at 7 bases. The CDR3 length is 13 residues. CDR1 and CDR2 from the germline V gene are MNHEY and SVGEGT. Unmatched junction bases numbered 1, after V lost 2 bases and J lost 4 bases.

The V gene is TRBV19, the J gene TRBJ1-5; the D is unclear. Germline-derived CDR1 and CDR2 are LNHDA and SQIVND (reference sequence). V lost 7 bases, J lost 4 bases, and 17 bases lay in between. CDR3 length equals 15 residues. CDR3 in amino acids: CASKQAHRLNQPQHF. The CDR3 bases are TGTGCCAGTAAGCAGGCCCACCGTCTGAATCAGCCCCAGCATTTT.

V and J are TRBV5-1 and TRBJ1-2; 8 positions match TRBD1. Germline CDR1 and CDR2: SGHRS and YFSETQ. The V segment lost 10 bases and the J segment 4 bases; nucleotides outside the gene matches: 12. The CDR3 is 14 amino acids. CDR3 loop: CASAAGQGAYGYTF. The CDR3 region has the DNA TGCGCCTCGGCTGCTGGACAGGGAGCCTATGGCTACACCTTC. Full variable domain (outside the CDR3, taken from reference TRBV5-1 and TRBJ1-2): KAGVTQTPRYLIKTRGQQVTLSCSPISGHRSVSWYQQTPGQGLQFLFEYFSETQRNKGNFPGRFSGRQFSNSRSEMNVSTLELGDSALYLCASAAGQGAYGYTFGSGTRLTVV.

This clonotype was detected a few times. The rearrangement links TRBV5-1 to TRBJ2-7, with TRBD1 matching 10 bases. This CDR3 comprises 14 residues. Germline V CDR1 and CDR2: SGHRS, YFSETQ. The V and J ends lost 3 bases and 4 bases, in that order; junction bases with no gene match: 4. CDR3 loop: CASSSGGQGYEQYF. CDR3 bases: TGCGCCAGCAGCTCGGGGGGACAGGGGTACGAGCAGTACTTC.

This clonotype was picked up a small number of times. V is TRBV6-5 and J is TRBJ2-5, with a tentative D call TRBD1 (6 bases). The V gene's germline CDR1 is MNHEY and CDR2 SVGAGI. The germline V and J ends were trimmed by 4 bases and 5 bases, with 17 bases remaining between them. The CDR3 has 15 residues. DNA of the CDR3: TGTGCCAGCAGTTCCCCGGACAGAAAAGGGGAGACCCAGTACTTC. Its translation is CASSSPDRKGETQYF.

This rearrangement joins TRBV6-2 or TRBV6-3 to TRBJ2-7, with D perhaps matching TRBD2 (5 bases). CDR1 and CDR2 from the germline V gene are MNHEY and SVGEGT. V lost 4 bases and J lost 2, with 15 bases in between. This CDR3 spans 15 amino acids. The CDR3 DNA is TGTGCCAGCAGTTCCCCCCCGGCCGGGGCCTACGAGCAGTACTTC. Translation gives CASSSPPAGAYEQYF.

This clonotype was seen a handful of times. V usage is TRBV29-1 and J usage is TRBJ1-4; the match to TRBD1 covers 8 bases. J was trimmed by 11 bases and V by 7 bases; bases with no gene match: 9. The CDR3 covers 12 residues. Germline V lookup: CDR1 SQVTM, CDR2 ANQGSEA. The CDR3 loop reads CSGGQGFDKLFF. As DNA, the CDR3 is TGCAGCGGCGGACAGGGTTTTGACAAACTGTTTTTT. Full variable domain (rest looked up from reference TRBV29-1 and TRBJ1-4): SAVISQKPSRDICQRGTSLTIQCQVDSQVTMMFWYRQQPGQSLTLIATANQGSEATYESGFVIDKFPISRPNLTFSTLTVSNMSPEDSSIYLCSGGQGFDKLFFGSGTQLSVL.

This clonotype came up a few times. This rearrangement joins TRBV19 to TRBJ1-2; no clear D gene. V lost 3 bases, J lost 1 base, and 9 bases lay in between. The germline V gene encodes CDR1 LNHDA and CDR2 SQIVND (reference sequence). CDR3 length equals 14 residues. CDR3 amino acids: CASSIGYGNYGYTF. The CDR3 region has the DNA TGTGCCAGTAGTATCGGGTACGGTAACTATGGCTACACCTTC.

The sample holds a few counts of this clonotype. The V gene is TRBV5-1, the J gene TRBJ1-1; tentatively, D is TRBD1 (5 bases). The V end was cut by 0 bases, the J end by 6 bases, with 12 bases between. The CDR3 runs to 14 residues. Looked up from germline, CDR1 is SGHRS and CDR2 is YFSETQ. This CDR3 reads CASSLGAGGAEAFF. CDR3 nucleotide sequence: TGCGCCAGCAGCTTGGGGGCAGGAGGGGCTGAAGCTTTCTTT. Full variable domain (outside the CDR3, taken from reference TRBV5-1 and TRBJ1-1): KAGVTQTPRYLIKTRGQQVTLSCSPISGHRSVSWYQQTPGQGLQFLFEYFSETQRNKGNFPGRFSGRQFSNSRSEMNVSTLELGDSALYLCASSLGAGGAEAFFGQGTRLTVV.

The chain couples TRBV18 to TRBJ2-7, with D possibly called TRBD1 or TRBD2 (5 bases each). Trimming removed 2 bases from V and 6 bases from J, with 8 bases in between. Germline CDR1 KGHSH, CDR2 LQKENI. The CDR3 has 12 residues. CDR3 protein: CASSPEGLEQYF. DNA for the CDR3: TGTGCCAGCTCACCAGAGGGGCTCGAGCAGTACTTC.